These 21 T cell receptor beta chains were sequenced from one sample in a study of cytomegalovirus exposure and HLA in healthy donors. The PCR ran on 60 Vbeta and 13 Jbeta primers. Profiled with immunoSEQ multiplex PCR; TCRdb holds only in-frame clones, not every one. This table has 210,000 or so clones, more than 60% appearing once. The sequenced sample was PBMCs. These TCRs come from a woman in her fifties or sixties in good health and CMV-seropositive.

The CDR3 is CASSEIQVPYEQYF. DNA for the CDR3: TGTGCCAGCAGTGAGATCCAGGTCCCCTACGAGCAGTACTTC. The chain recombines TRBV25-1 with TRBJ2-7; D is uncertain. V gave up 3 bases and J gave up 2 bases, with 11 bases separating them. The length of the CDR3 is 14 residues. The germline gives CDR1 MGHDK, CDR2 SYGVNS.

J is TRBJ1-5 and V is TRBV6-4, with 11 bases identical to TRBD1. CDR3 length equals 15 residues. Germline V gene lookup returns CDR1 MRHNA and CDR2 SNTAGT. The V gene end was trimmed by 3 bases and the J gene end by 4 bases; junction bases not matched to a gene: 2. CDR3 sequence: CASSEGTGGNQPQHF. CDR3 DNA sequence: TGTGCCAGCAGTGAGGGGACAGGGGGTAATCAGCCCCAGCATTTT.

In DNA, the CDR3 is TGTGCCAGCAGTAGGGGGCTTGGGAATCAGCCCCAGCATTTT. Protein: CASSRGLGNQPQHF. V and J are TRBV2 and TRBJ1-5; 7 bases match TRBD1. CDR3 length: 14 amino acids. J lost 4 bases, V lost 5 bases, and 5 bases had no gene match. Germline V CDR1 and CDR2: SNHLY, FYNNEI.

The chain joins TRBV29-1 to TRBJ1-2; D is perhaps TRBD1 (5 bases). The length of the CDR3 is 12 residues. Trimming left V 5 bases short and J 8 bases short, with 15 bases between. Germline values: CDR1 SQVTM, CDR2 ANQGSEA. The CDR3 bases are TGCAGCGTTTTGGGCCAGGGTCGGGGCTACACCTTC. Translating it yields CSVLGQGRGYTF.

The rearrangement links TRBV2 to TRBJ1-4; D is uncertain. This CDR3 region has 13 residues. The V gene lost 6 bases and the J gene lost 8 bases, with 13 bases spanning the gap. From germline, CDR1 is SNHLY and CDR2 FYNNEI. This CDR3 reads CASSIQVGEKLFF. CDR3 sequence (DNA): TGTGCCAGCAGCATCCAGGTTGGAGAAAAACTGTTTTTT.

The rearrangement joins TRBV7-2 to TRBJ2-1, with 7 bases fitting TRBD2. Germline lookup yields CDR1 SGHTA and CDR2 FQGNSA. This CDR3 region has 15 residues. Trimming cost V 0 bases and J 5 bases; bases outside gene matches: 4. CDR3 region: CASSLARGVNNEQFF. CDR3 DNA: TGTGCCAGCAGCTTAGCCCGGGGGGTCAACAATGAGCAGTTCTTC.

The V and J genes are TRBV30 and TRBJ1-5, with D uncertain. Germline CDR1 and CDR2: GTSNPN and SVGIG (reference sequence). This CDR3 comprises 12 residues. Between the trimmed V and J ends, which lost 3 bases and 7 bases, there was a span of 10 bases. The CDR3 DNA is TGTGCCTGGAGCGGGAGCGGGCAGCCCCAGCATTTT. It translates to CAWSGSGQPQHF.

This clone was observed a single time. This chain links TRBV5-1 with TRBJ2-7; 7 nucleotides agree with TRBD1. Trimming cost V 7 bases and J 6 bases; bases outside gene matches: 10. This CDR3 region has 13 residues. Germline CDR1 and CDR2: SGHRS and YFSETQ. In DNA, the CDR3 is TGCGCCAGCCATACCCCGACAGGGAGCGAGCAGTACTTC. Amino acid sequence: CASHTPTGSEQYF.

The CDR3 bases are TGCGCCAGCAGCTTGATGGCAGGGGGCGTGGAAGCTTTCTTT. Its protein is CASSLMAGGVEAFF. V is TRBV5-1 and J is TRBJ1-1, with 8 bases lining up with TRBD1. Per the germline V gene, CDR1 is SGHRS and CDR2 is YFSETQ. The ends lost 1 base at V and 8 bases at J; junction bases unmatched: 7. The CDR3 is made up of 14 amino acids.

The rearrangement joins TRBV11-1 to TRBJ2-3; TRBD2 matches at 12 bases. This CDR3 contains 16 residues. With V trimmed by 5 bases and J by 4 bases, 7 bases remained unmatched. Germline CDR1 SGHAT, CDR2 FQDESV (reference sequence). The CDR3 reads CASSEGRLAGADTQYF. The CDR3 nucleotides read TGTGCCAGCAGCGAAGGCCGACTAGCGGGGGCAGATACGCAGTATTTT.

The CDR3 sequence: CASSSITGIGSNQPQHF. DNA for the CDR3: TGTGCCAGCAGCTCAATAACAGGGATTGGGAGCAATCAGCCCCAGCATTTT. The chain employs TRBV7-2 and TRBJ1-5, with D perhaps matching TRBD1 (6 bases). CDR1 SGHTA and CDR2 FQGNSA come from the germline V gene. Trimming took 4 bases from V and 1 from J, leaving 17 bases between them. The CDR3 has 17 amino acids. Filled out from reference TRBV7-2 and TRBJ1-5, the complete variable domain reads GAGVSQSPSNKVTEKGKDVELRCDPISGHTALYWYRQSLGQGLEFLIYFQGNSAPDKSGLPSDRFSAERTGGSVSTLTIQRTQQEDSAVYLCASSSITGIGSNQPQHFGDGTRLSIL.

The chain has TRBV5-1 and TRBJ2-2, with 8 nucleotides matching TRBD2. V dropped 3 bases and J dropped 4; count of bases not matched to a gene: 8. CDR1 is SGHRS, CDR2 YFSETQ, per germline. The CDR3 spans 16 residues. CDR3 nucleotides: TGCGCCAGCAGCTCCTCGGGGGGGGGCAGCACCGGGGAGCTGTTTTTT. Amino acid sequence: CASSSSGGGSTGELFF.

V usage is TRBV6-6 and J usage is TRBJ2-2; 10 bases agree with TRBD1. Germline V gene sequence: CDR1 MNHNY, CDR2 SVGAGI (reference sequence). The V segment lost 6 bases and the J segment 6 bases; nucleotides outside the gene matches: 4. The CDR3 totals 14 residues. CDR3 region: CASRGQGRPGELFF. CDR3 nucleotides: TGTGCCAGCAGGGGACAGGGGAGGCCCGGGGAGCTGTTTTTT.

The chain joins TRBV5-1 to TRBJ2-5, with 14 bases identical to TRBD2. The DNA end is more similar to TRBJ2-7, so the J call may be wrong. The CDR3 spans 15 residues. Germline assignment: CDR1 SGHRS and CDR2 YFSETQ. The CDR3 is CASSLGGTSGSEQYF. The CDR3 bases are TGCGCCAGCAGCTTGGGTGGGACTAGCGGGAGCGAGCAGTACTTC.

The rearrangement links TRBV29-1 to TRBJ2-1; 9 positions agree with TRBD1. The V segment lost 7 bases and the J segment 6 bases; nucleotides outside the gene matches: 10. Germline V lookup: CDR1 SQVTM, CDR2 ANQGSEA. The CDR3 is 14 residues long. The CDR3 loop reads CSAIGDRVGNEQFF. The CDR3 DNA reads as TGCAGCGCCATTGGGGACAGGGTCGGCAATGAGCAGTTCTTC.

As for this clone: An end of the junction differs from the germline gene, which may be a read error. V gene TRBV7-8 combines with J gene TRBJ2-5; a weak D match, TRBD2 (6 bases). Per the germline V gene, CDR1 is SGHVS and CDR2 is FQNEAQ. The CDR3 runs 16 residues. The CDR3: CASSLALGLYQEAQYF. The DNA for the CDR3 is TGTGCCAGCAGCTTAGCGCTGGGACTGTACCAAGAGGCCCAGTACTTC.

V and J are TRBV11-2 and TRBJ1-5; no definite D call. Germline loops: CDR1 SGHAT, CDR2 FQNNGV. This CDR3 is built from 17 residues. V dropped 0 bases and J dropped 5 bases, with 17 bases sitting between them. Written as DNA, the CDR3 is TGTGCCAGCAGCTTAGATCGTTGGGGAGACCCTTATCAGCCCCAGCATTTT. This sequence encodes CASSLDRWGDPYQPQHF.

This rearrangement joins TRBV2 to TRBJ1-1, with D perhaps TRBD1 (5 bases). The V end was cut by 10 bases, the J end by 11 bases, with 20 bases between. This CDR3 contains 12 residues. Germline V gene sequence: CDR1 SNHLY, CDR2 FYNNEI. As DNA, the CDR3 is TGTGCCACCACCGGGGGAGGGGCTGGGGCTTTCTTT. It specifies CATTGGGAGAFF.

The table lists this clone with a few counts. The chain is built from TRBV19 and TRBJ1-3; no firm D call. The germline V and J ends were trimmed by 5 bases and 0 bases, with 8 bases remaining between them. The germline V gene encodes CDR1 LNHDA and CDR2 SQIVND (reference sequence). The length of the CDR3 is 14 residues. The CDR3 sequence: CASSLGHSGNTIYF. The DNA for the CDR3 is TGTGCCAGTAGTTTGGGCCACTCTGGAAACACCATATATTTT.

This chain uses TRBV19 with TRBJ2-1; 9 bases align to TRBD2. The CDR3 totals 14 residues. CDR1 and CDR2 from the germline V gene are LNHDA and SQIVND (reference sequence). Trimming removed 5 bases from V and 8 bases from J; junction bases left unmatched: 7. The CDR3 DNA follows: TGTGCCAGTAGTCGGCTAGCGGGAAGGGATGAGCAGTTCTTC. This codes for CASSRLAGRDEQFF.

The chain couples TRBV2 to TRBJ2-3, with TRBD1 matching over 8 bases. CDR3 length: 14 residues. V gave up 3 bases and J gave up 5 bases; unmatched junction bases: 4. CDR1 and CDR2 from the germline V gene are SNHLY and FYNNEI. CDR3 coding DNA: TGTGCCAGCAGTGAGACAGGGGTGGGAGATACGCAGTATTTT. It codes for CASSETGVGDTQYF.